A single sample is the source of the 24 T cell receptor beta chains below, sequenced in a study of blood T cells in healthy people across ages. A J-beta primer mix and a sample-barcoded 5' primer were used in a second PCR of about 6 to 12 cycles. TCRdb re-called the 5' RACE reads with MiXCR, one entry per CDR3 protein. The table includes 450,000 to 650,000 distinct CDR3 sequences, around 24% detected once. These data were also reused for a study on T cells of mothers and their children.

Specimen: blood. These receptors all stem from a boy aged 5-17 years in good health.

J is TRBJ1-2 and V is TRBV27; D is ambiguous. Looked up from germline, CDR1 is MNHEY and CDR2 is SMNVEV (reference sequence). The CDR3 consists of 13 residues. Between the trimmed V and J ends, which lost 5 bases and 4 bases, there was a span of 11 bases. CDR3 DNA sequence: TGTGCCAGCAGTCTCTCCGTATCCTATGGCTACACCTTC. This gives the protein CASSLSVSYGYTF.

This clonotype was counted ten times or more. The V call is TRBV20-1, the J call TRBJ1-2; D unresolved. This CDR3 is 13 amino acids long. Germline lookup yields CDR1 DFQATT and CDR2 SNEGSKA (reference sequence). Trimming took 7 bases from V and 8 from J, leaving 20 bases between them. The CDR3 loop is CSVGDMAEGGYTF. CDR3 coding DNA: TGCAGTGTCGGAGACATGGCAGAGGGAGGCTACACCTTC.

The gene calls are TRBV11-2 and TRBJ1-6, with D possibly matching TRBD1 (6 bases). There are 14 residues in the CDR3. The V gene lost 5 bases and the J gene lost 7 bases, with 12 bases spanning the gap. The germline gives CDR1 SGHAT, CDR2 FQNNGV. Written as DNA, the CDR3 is TGTGCCAGCAGCCTCACAGGGTGGAATTCACCCCTCCACTTT. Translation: CASSLTGWNSPLHF.

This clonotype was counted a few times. CDR3 nucleotide sequence: TGTGCCAGCAGGGCGACTAGCGGGATATATGAGCAGTTCTTC. It specifies CASRATSGIYEQFF. The chain has TRBV6-5 and TRBJ2-1; the match to TRBD2 covers 11 bases. CDR1 MNHEY and CDR2 SVGAGI come from the germline V gene. Unmatched junction bases numbered 6, after V lost 6 bases and J lost 8 bases. The CDR3 sequence is 14 residues long.

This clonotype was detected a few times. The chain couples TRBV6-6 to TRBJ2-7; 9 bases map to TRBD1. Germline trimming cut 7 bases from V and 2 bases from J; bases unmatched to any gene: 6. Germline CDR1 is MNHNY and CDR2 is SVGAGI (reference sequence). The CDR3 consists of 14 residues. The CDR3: CASTAGDRAYEQYF. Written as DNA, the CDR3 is TGTGCCAGCACCGCGGGGGACAGGGCCTACGAGCAGTACTTC.

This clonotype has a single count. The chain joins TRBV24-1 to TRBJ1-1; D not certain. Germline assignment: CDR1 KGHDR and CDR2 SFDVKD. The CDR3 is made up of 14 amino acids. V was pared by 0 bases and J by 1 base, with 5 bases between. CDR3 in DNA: TGTGCCACCAGTGATTTGTACAGGAACACTGAAGCTTTCTTT. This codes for CATSDLYRNTEAFF.

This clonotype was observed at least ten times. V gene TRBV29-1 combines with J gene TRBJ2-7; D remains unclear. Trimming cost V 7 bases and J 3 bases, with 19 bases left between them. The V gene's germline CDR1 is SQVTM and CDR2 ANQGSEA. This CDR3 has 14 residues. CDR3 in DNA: TGCAGCGCACGGTCGGCAGTCTCGATCTACGAGCAGTACTTC. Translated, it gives CSARSAVSIYEQYF.

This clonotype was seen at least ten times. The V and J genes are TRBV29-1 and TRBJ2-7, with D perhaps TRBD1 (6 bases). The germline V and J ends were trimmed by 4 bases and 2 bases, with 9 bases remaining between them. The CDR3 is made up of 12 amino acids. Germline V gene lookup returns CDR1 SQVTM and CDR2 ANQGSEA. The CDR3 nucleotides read TGCAGCGTTGGTACAGGGACCTACGAGCAGTACTTC. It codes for CSVGTGTYEQYF.

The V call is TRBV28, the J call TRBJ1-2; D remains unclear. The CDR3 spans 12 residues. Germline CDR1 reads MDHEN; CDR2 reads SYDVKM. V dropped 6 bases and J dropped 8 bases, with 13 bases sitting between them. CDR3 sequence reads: CASRWSQRGYTF. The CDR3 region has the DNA TGTGCCAGCAGGTGGTCTCAACGGGGCTACACCTTC.

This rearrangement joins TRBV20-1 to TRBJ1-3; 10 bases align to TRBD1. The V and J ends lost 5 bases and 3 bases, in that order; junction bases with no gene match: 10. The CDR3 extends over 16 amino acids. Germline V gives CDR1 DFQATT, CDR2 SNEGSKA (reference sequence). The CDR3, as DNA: TGCAGTGCTTTCAACCCGGGACAGGGGAGTGGAAACACCATATATTTT. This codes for CSAFNPGQGSGNTIYF.

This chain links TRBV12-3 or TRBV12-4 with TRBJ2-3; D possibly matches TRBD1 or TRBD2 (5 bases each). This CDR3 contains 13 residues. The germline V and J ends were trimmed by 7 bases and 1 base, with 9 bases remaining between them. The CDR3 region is CASTLGRTDTQYF. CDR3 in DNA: TGTGCCAGCACCTTGGGACGCACAGATACGCAGTATTTT.

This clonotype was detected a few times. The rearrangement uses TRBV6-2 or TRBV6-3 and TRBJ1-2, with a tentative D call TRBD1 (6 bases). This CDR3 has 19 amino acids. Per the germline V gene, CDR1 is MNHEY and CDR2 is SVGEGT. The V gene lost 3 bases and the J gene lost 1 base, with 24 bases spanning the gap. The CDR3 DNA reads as TGTGCCAGCAGTTATATACTCCGGGACACTAGACCCAGTAACTATGGCTACACCTTC. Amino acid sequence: CASSYILRDTRPSNYGYTF.

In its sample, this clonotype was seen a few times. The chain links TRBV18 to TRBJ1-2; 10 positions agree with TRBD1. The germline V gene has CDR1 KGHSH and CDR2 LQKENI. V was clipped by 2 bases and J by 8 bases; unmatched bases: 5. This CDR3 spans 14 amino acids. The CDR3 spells CASSPTTGGYGYTF. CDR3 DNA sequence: TGTGCCAGCTCACCAACGACAGGGGGCTACGGCTACACCTTC.

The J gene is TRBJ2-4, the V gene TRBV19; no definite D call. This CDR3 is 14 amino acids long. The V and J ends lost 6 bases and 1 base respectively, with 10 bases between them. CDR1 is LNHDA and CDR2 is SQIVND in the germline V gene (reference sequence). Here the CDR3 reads CASRDRWAKNIQYF. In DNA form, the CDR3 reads TGTGCCAGTAGAGATAGGTGGGCCAAAAACATTCAGTACTTC.

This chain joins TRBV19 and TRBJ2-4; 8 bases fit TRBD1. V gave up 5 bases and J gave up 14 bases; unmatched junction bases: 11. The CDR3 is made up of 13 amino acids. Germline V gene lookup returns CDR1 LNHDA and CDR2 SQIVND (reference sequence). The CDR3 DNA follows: TGTGCCAGTAGTCCCCAAAAGGACAGGGAGAAGTACTTC. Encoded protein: CASSPQKDREKYF.

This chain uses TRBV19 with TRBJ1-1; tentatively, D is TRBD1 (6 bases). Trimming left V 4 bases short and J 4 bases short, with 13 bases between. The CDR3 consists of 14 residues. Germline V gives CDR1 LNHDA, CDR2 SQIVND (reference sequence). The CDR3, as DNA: TGTGCCAGTAGTAGAGATAGACAGGCCACTGAAGCTTTCTTT. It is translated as CASSRDRQATEAFF.

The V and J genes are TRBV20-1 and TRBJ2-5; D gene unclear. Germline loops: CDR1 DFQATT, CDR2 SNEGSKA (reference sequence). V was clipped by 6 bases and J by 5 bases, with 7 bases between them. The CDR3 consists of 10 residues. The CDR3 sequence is CSAVKETQYF. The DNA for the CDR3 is TGCAGTGCAGTTAAGGAGACCCAGTACTTC.

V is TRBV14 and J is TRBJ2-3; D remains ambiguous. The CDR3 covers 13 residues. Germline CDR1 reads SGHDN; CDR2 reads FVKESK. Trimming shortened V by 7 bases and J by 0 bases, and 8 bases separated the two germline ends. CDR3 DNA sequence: TGTGCCAGCACCACAGAGAGCACAGATACGCAGTATTTT. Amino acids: CASTTESTDTQYF.

Written as DNA, the CDR3 is TGTGCCAGCAGCTCAGTTGGGACTCCCCAAGAGACCCAGTACTTC. Translation: CASSSVGTPQETQYF. The V and J genes are TRBV11-2 and TRBJ2-5, with D possibly being TRBD2 (6 bases). Germline V lookup: CDR1 SGHAT, CDR2 FQNNGV. The V and J ends lost 4 bases and 1 base respectively, with 13 bases between them. The CDR3 loop spans 15 amino acids.

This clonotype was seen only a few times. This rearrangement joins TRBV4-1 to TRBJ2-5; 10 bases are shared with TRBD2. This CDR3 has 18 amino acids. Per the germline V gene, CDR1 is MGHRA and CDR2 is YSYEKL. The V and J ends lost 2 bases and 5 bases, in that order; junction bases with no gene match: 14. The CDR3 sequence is CASSQSRALAGERETQYF. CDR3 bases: TGCGCCAGCAGCCAATCCAGGGCGCTAGCGGGGGAAAGGGAGACCCAGTACTTC.

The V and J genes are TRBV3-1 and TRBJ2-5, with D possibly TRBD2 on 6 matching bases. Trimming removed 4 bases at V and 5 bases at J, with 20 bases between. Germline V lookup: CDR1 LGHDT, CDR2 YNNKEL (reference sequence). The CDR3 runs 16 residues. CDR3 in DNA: TGTGCCAGCAGCCCCCGTAGGGGAGGTCGCTCTGAGACCCAGTACTTC. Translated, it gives CASSPRRGGRSETQYF.

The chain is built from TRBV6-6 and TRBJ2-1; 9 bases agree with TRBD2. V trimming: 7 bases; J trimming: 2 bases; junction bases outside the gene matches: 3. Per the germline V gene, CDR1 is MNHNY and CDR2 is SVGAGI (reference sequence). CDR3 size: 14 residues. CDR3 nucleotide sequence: TGTGCCAGCATCGCTAGCGGGACCTACAATGAGCAGTTCTTC. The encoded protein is CASIASGTYNEQFF.

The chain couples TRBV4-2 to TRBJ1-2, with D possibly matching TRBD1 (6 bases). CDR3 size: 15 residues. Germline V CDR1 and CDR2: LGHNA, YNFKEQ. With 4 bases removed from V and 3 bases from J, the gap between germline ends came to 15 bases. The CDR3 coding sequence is TGTGCCAGCAGCCTAGACGCGACAGGAGACTATGGCTACACCTTC. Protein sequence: CASSLDATGDYGYTF.

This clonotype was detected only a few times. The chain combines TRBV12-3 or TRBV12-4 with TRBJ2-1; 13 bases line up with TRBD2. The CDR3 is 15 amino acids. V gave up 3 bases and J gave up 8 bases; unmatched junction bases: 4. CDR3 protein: CASSLGLAGSDEQFF. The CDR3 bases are TGTGCCAGCAGTTTGGGACTAGCGGGATCGGATGAGCAGTTCTTC.